The clone carrying this T cell receptor (beta chain) has only a few counts. As yet, its antigen is unknown. This record belongs to a study of identical twins. Regarding the study as a whole: Low generation-probability sequences were in excess among twin-shared out-of-frame alpha sequences.

Template switching supplied a universal primer site; unique molecular identifiers were carried on the cDNA. TCRdb re-called the 5' RACE reads with MiXCR, one entry per CDR3 protein. Of about 200,000 distinct CDR3 sequences listed, around a tenth are singletons. The CDR3 is 16 residues long. Germline V lookup: CDR1 SGHRS, CDR2 YFSETQ. V dropped 4 bases and J dropped 2; count of bases not matched to a gene: 8. The sequenced material came from memory (CD45RO+) T cells sorted from blood. The chain recombines TRBV5-1 with TRBJ2-5, with TRBD1 identical over 10 bases. This sequence was found in a woman between 18 and 30 years old in good health. The CDR3 is CASSVGGTGVQETQYF. CDR3 coding DNA: TGCGCCAGCAGCGTAGGCGGGACAGGGGTACAAGAGACCCAGTACTTC.